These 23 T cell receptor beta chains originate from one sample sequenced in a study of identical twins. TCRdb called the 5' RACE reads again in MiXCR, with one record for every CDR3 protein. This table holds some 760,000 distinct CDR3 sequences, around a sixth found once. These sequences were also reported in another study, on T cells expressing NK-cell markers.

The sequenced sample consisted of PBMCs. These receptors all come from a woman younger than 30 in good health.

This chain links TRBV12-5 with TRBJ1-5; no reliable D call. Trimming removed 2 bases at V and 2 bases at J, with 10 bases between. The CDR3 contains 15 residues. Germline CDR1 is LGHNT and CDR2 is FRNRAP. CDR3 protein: CASGLTGRGNQPQHF. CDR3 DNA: TGTGCTAGTGGTTTGACGGGAAGGGGCAATCAGCCCCAGCATTTT.

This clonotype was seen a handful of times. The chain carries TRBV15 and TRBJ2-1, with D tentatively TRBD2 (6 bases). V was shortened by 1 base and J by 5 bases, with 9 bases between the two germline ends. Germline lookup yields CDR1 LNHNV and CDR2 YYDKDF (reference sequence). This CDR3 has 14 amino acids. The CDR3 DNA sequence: TGTGCCACCAGCAGAGTTGCGGGGAACAATGAGCAGTTCTTC. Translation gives CATSRVAGNNEQFF.

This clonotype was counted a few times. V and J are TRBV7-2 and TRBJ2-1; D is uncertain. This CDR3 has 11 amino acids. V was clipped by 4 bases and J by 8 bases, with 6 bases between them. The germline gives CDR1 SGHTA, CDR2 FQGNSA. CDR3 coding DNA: TGTGCCAGCAGCTCCAGTTATGAGCAGTTCTTC. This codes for CASSSSYEQFF.

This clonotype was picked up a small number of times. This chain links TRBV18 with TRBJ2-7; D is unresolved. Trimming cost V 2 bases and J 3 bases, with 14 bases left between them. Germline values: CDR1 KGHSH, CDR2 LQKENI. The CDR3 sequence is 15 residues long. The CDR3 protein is CASSPYAGGYYEQYF. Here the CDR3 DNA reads TGTGCCAGCTCACCATACGCCGGCGGATACTACGAGCAGTACTTC.

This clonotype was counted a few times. DNA of the CDR3: TGCGCCAGCAGCTTGACGTCAACGAAAGAGACCCAGTACTTC. As protein: CASSLTSTKETQYF. The rearrangement uses TRBV5-1 and TRBJ2-5; D is undetermined. V was trimmed by 1 base and J by 3 bases, leaving 10 bases between them. Germline V gene data show CDR1 as SGHRS and CDR2 as YFSETQ. CDR3 length: 14 amino acids.

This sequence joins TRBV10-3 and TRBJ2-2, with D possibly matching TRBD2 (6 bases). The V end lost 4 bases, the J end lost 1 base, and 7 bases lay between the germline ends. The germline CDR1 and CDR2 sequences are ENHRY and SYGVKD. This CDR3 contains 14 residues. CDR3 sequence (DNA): TGTGCCATCAGTGTAGCGGAGAACACCGGGGAGCTGTTTTTT. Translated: CAISVAENTGELFF.

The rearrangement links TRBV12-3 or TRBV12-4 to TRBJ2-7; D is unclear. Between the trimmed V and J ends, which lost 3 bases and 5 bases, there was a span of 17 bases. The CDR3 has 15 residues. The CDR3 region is CASSLQFRVTHEQYF. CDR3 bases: TGTGCCAGCAGTTTGCAGTTCCGCGTTACACACGAGCAGTACTTC.

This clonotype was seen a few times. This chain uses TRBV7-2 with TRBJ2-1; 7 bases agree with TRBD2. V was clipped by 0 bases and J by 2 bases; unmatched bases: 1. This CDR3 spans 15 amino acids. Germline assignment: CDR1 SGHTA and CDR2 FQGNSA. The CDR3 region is CASSLALATYNEQFF. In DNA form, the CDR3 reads TGTGCCAGCAGCTTAGCACTAGCGACCTACAATGAGCAGTTCTTC.

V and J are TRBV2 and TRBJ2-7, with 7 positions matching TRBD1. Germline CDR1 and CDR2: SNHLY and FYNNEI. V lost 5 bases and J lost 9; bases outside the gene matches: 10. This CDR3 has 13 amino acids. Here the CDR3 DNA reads TGTGCCAGCAGTCTAGACAGGGATCAGGGGCAGTACTTC. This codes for CASSLDRDQGQYF.

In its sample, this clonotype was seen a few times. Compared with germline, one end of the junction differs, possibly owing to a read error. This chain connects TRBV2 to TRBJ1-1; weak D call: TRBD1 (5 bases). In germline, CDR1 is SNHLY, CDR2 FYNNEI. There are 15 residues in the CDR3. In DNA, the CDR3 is TGTGCCAGCATTGAAAGGGACGTGGTTAACACTGAAGCTTTCTTT. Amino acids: CASIERDVVNTEAFF.

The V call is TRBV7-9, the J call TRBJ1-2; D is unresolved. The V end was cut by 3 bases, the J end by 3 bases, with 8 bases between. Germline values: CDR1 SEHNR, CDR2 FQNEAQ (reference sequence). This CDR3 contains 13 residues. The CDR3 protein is CASSFRGYYGYTF. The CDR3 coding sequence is TGTGCCAGCAGCTTTCGGGGATACTATGGCTACACCTTC. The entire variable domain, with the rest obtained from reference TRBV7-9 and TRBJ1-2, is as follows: DTGVSQNPRHKITKRGQNVTFRCDPISEHNRLYWYRQTLGQGPEFLTYFQNEAQLEKSRLLSDRFSAERPKGSFSTLEIQRTEQGDSAMYLCASSFRGYYGYTFGSGTRLTVV.

The CDR3 region is CASSPRTRSTEAFF. The CDR3 DNA is TGTGCCAGCAGCCCCAGGACCCGGAGCACTGAAGCTTTCTTT. The J gene is TRBJ1-1, the V gene TRBV7-2; D call uncertain. Deletions cut 5 bases from V and 4 bases from J, with 14 bases between. Germline lookup yields CDR1 SGHTA and CDR2 FQGNSA. The CDR3 is 14 amino acids.

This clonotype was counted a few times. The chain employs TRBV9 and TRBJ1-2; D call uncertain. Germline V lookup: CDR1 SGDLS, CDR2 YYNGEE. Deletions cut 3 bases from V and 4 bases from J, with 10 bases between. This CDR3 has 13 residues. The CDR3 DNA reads TGTGCCAGCAGCGCCAGGAGTCTCTATGGCTACACCTTC. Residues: CASSARSLYGYTF.

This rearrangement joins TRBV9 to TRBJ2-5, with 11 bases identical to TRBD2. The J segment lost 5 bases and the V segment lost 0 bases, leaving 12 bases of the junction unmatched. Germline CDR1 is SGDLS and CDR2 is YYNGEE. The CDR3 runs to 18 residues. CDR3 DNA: TGTGCCAGCAGCGTAGGGACTAGCGGGTGGGGGTTTGAGGAGACCCAGTACTTC. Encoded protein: CASSVGTSGWGFEETQYF. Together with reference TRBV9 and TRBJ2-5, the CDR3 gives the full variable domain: DSGVTQTPKHLITATGQRVTLRCSPRSGDLSVYWYQQSLDQGLQFLIQYYNGEERAKGNILERFSAQQFPDLHSELNLSSLELGDSALYFCASSVGTSGWGFEETQYFGPGTRLLVL.

CDR3 nucleotide sequence: TGTGCCAGCAGTTGGAGACAGGGGGCATGGGGCTACACCTTC. Protein: CASSWRQGAWGYTF. The rearrangement joins TRBV12-3 or TRBV12-4 to TRBJ1-2, with 10 positions matching TRBD1. The ends lost 4 bases at V and 8 bases at J; junction bases unmatched: 7. This CDR3 contains 14 residues.

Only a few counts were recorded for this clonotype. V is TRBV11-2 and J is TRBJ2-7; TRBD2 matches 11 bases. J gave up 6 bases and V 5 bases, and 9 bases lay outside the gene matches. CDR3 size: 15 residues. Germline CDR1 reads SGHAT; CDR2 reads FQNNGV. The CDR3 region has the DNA TGTGCCAGCAGCAGCCCACTAGCGGGAGTAACCGAGCAGTACTTC. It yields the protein CASSSPLAGVTEQYF. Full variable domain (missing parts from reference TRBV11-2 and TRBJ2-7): EAGVAQSPRYKIIEKRQSVAFWCNPISGHATLYWYQQILGQGPKLLIQFQNNGVVDDSQLPKDRFSAERLKGVDSTLKIQPAKLEDSAVYLCASSSPLAGVTEQYFGPGTRLTVT.

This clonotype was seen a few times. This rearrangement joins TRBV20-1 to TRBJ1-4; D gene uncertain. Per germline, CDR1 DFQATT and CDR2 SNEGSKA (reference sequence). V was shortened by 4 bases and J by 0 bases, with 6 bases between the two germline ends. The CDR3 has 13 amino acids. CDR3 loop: CSATFATNEKLFF. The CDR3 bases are TGCAGTGCTACGTTTGCAACTAATGAAAAACTGTTTTTT.

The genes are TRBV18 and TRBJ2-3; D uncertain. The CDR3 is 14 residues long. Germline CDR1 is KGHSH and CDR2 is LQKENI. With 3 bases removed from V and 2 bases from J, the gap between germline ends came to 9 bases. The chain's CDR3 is CASSPDFLTDTQYF. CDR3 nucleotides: TGTGCCAGCTCACCCGACTTTCTCACAGATACGCAGTATTTT.

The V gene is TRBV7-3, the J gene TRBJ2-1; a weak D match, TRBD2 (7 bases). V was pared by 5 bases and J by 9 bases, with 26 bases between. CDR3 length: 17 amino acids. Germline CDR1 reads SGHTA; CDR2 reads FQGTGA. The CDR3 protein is CASSPNAGALPTSEQFF. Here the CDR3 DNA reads TGTGCCAGCAGCCCGAACGCGGGGGCCCTCCCGACAAGTGAGCAGTTCTTC.

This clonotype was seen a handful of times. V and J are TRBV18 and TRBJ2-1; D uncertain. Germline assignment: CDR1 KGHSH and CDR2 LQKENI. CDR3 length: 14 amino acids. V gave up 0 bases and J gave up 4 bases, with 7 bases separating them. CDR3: CASSPPRPYNEQFF. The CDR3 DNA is TGTGCCAGCTCACCACCGAGACCTTACAATGAGCAGTTCTTC.

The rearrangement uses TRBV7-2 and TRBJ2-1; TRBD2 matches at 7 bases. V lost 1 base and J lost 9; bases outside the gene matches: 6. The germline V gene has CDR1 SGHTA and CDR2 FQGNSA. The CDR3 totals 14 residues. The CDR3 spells CASSLGREYGEQFF. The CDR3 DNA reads TGTGCCAGCAGCTTAGGGCGGGAGTATGGTGAGCAGTTCTTC.

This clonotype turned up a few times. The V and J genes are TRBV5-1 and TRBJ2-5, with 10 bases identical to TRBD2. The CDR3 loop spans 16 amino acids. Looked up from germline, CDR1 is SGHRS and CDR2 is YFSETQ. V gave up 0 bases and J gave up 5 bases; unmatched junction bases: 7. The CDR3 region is CASSLDLAGVGETQYF. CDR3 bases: TGCGCCAGCAGCTTGGACCTAGCGGGAGTTGGTGAGACCCAGTACTTC.

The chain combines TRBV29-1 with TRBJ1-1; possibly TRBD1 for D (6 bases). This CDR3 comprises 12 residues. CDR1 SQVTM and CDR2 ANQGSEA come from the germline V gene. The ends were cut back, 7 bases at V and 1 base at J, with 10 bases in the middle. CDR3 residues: CSADRRNTEAFF. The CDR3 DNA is TGCAGCGCAGACAGGAGGAACACTGAAGCTTTCTTT.